This TCR beta chain was sequenced during a study of blood T cells in healthy people across ages. Study-level findings and limits: Long-lived donors had more naive CD4+ cells and higher diversity than aged donors.

This clonotype was counted at least ten times. The antigen is undetermined. Primers used in a second PCR of roughly 7 to 12 cycles were a sample-barcoded 5' primer and a J-beta primer mix. TCRdb reprocessed the 5' RACE reads with MiXCR, giving one entry per CDR3 protein. The sample includes roughly 2 million distinct CDR3 sequences, around half of them seen just once. This receptor was identified in a woman in her forties in good health. Sequencing was carried out using blood.

CDR3 sequence reads: CASSFDLGETQYF. DNA for the CDR3: TGTGCCAGCAGCTTTGACTTAGGGGAGACCCAGTACTTC. The chain has TRBV7-2 and TRBJ2-5; D unclear. Germline-derived CDR1 and CDR2 are SGHTA and FQGNSA. Deletions cut 3 bases from V and 5 bases from J, with 10 bases between. This CDR3 region has 13 residues.